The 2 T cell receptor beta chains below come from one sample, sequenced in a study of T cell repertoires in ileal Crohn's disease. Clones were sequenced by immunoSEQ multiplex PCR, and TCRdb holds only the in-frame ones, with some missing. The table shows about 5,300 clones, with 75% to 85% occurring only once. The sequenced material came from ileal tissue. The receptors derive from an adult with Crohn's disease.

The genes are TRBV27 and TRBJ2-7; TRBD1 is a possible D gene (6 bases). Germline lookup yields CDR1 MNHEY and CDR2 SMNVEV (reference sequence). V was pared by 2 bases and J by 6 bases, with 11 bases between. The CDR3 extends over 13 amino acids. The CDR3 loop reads CASSLNREREQYF. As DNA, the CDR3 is TGTGCCAGCAGTTTAAACAGGGAGCGCGAGCAGTACTTC.

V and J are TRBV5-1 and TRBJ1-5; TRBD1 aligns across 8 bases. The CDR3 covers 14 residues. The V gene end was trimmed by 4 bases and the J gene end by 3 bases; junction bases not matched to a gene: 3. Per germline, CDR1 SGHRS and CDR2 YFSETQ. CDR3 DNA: TGCGCCAGCAGCCCGGGACAGGTCAATCAGCCCCAGCATTTT. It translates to CASSPGQVNQPQHF.